This T cell receptor (beta chain) was recovered during a study of blood T cell repertoires in COVID-19. Symptom resolution, clearance, or two negative PCRs marked the recovered donors of Cohort 3. The CDR3 consists of 18 residues. The ends lost 3 bases at V and 5 bases at J; junction bases unmatched: 12. CDR1 SEHNR and CDR2 FQNEAQ come from the germline V gene (reference sequence). Only in-frame clones appear in the TCRdb table, and some are missing; sequencing was by immunoSEQ multiplex PCR. Found here are 150,000 to 200,000 clones, over 75% of them singletons; the top ten hold around 0.77%. The sequenced sample consisted of PBMCs or T cells enriched from blood (not recorded which). This clonotype was sampled from a woman between 18 and 29 years old who had recovered from COVID-19. J is TRBJ2-2 and V is TRBV7-9, with TRBD2 identical over 10 bases. CDR3 DNA sequence: TGTGCCAGCAGCTTCCGTCTTACGCTAGCGGGAGAAACCGGGGAGCTGTTTTTT. Translation: CASSFRLTLAGETGELFF.